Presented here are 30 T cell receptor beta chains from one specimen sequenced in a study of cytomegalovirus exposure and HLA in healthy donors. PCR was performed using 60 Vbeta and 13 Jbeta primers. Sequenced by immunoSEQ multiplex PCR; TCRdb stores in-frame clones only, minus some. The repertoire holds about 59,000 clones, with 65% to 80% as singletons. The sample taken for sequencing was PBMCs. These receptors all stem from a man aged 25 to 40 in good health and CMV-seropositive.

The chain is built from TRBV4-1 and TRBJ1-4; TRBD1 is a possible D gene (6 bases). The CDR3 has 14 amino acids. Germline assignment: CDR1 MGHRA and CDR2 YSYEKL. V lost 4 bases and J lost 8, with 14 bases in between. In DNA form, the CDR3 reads TGCGCCAGCAGCCTATCACAGGGCGGAGAAAAACTGTTTTTT. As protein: CASSLSQGGEKLFF.

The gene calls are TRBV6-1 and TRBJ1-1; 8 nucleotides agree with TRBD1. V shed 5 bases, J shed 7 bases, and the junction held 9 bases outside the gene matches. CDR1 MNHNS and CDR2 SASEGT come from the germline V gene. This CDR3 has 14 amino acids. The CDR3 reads CASSPTGGGNEAFF. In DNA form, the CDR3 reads TGTGCCAGCAGTCCCACAGGGGGAGGGAATGAAGCTTTCTTT.

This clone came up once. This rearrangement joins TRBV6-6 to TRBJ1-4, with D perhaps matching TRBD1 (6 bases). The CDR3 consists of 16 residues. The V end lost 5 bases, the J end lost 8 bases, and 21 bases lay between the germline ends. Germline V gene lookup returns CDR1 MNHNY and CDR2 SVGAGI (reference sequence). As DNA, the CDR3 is TGTGCCAGCAGTCACCCCGACAGGCCCACGGAGGAAAAACTGTTTTTT. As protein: CASSHPDRPTEEKLFF.

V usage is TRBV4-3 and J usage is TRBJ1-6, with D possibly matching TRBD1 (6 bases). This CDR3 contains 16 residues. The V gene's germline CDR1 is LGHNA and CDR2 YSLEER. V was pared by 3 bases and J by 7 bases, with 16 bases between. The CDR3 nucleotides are TGCGCCAGCAGCCAGGGGGGGACACGGTTCAATTCACCCCTCCACTTT. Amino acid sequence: CASSQGGTRFNSPLHF.

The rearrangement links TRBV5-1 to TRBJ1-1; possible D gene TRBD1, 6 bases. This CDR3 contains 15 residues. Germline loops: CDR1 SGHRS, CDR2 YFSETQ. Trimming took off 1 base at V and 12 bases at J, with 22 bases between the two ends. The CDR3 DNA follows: TGCGCCAGCAGCTTGAGGGACGGCAGGGGAGAAGAAACTTTCTTT. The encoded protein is CASSLRDGRGEETFF.

The CDR3 reads CASSLSGEMNEKLFF. CDR3 DNA: TGTGCCAGCAGCTTAAGTGGGGAGATGAATGAAAAACTGTTTTTT. The J gene is TRBJ1-4, the V gene TRBV7-2; D is uncertain. The germline V gene encodes CDR1 SGHTA and CDR2 FQGNSA. The ends were cut back, 2 bases at V and 5 bases at J, with 12 bases in the middle. This CDR3 is built from 15 residues.

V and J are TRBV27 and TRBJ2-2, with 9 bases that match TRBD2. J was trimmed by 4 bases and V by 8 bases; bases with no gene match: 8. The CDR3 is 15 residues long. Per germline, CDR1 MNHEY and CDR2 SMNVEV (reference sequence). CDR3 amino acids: CASQRGAPGTGELFF. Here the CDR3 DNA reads TGTGCCAGCCAGCGGGGGGCACCTGGCACCGGGGAGCTGTTTTTT.

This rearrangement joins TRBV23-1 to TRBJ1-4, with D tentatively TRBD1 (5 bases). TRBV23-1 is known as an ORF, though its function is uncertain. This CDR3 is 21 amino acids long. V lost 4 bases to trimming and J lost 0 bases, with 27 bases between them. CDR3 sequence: CASSPSKVGGRVLATNEKLFF. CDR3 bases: TGCGCCAGCAGTCCATCAAAAGTGGGGGGGAGGGTACTCGCAACTAATGAAAAACTGTTTTTT.

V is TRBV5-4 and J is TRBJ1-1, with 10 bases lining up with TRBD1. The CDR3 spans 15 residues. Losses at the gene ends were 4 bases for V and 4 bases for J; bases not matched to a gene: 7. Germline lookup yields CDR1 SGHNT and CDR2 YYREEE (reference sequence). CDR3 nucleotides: TGTGCCAGCAGCACCGGACAGGGGGTTGTCACTGAAGCTTTCTTT. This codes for CASSTGQGVVTEAFF.

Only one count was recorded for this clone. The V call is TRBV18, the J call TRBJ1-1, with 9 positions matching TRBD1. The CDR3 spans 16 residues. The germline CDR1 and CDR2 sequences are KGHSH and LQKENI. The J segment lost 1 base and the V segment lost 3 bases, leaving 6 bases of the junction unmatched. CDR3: CASSPGTGRSNTEAFF. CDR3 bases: TGTGCCAGCTCACCCGGGACAGGGCGATCGAACACTGAAGCTTTCTTT. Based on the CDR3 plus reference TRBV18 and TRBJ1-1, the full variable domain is NAGVMQNPRHLVRRRGQEARLRCSPMKGHSHVYWYRQLPEEGLKFMVYLQKENIIDESGMPKERFSAEFPKEGPSILRIQQVVRGDSAAYFCASSPGTGRSNTEAFFGQGTRLTVV.

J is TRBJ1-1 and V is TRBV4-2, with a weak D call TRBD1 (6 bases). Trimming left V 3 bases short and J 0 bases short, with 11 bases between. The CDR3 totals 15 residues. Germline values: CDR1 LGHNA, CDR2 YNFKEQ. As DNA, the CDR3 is TGTGCCAGCAGCCATGTCACAGGGCTGAACACTGAAGCTTTCTTT. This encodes CASSHVTGLNTEAFF.

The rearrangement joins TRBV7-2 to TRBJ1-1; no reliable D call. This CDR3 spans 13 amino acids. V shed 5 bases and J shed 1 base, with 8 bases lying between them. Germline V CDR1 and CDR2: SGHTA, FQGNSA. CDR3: CASSARENTEAFF. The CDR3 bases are TGTGCCAGCAGCGCCCGAGAGAACACTGAAGCTTTCTTT.

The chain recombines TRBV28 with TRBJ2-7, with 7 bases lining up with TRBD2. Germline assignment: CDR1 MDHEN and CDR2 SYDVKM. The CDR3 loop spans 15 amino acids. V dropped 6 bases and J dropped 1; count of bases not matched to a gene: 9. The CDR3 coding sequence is TGTGCCAGCAGGGGTAGCGGGTCTTCGTCCTACGAGCAGTACTTC. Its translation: CASRGSGSSSYEQYF.

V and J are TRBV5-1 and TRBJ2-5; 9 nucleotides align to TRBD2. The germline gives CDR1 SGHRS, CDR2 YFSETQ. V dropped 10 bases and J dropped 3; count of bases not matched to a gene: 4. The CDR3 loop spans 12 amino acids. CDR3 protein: CAAGLAEETQYF. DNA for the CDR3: TGCGCCGCGGGACTAGCAGAAGAGACCCAGTACTTC. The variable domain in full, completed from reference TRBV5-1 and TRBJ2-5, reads KAGVTQTPRYLIKTRGQQVTLSCSPISGHRSVSWYQQTPGQGLQFLFEYFSETQRNKGNFPGRFSGRQFSNSRSEMNVSTLELGDSALYLCAAGLAEETQYFGPGTRLLVL.

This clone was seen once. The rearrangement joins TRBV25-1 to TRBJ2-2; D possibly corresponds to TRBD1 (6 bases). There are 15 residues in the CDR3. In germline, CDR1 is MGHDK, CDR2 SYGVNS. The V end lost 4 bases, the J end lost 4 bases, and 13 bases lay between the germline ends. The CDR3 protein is CASSVSTGITGELFF. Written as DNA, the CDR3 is TGTGCCAGCAGTGTCTCAACAGGGATCACCGGGGAGCTGTTTTTT.

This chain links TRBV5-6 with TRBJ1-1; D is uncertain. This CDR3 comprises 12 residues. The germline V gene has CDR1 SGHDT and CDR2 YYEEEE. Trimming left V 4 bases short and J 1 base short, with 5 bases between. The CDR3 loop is CASSPQNTEAFF. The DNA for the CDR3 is TGTGCCAGCAGCCCCCAGAACACTGAAGCTTTCTTT.

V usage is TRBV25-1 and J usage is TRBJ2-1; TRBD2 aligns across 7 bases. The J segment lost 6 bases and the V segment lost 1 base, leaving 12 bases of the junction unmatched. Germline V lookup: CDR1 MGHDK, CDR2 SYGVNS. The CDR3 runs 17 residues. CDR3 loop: CASSESWDQRGFNEQFF. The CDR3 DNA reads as TGTGCCAGCAGTGAATCTTGGGACCAGCGGGGTTTCAATGAGCAGTTCTTC.

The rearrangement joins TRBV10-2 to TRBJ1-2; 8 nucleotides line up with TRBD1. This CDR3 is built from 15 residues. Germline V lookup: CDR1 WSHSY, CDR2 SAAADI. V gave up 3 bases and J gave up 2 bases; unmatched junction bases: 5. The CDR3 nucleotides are TGCGCCAGCAGTGAATCGACAGGGGCCAACTATGGCTACACCTTC. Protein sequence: CASSESTGANYGYTF.

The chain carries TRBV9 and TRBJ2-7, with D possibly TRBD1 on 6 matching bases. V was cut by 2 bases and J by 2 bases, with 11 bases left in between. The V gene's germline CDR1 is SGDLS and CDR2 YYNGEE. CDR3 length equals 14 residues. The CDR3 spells CASSVRTDTYEQYF. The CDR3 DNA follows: TGTGCCAGCAGCGTTAGGACAGATACCTACGAGCAGTACTTC.

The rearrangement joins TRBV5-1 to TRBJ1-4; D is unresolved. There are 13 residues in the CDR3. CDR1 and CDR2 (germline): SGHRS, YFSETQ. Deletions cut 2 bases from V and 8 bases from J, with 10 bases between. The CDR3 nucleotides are TGCGCCAGCAGCTTTACAACGAAGGAAAAACTGTTTTTT. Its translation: CASSFTTKEKLFF.

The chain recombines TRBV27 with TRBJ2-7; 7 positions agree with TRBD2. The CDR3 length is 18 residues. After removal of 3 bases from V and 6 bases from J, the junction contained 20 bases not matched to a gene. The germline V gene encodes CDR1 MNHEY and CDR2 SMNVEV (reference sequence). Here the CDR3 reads CASSFEPGGSFDGCEQYF. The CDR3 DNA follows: TGTGCCAGCAGTTTTGAGCCCGGGGGGAGTTTTGATGGCTGCGAGCAGTACTTC.

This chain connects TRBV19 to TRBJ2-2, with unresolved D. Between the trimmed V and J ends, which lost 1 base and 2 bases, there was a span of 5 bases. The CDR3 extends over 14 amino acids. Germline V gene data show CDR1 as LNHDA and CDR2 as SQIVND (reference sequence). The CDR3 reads CASSIGANTGELFF. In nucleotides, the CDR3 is TGTGCCAGTAGTATAGGCGCTAACACCGGGGAGCTGTTTTTT.

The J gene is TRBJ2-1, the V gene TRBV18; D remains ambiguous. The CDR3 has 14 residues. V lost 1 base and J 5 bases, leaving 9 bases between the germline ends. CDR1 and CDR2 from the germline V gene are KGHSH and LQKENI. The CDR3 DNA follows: TGTGCCAGCTCACCACAGAGGTCTGACAATGAGCAGTTCTTC. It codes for CASSPQRSDNEQFF. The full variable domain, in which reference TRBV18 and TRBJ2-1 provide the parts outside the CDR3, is NAGVMQNPRHLVRRRGQEARLRCSPMKGHSHVYWYRQLPEEGLKFMVYLQKENIIDESGMPKERFSAEFPKEGPSILRIQQVVRGDSAAYFCASSPQRSDNEQFFGPGTRLTVL.

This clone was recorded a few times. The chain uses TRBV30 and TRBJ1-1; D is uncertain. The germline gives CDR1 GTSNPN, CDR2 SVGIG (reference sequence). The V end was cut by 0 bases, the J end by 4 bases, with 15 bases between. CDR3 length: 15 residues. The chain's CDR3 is CAWSVIRLNGTEAFF. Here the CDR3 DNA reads TGTGCCTGGAGTGTAATAAGATTAAACGGCACTGAAGCTTTCTTT.

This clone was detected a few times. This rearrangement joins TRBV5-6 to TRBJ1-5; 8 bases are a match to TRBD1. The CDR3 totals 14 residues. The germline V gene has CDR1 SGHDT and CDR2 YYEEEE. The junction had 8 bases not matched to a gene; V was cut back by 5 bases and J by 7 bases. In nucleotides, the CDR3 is TGTGCCAGCAGTTTAGGGACAGGTTCACAGCCCCAGCATTTT. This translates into CASSLGTGSQPQHF.

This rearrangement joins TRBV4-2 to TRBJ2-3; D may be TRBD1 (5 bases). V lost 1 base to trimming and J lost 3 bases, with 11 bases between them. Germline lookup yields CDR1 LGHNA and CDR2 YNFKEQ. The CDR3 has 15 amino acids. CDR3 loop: CASSQAPGKTDTQYF. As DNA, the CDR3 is TGTGCCAGCAGCCAAGCCCCAGGGAAGACAGATACGCAGTATTTT.

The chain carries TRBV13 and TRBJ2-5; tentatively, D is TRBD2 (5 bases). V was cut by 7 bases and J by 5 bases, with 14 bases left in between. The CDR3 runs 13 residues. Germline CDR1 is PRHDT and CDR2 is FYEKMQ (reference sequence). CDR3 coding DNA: TGTGCCAGCAACAAAGAGGGCGATGAGACCCAGTACTTC. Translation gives CASNKEGDETQYF.

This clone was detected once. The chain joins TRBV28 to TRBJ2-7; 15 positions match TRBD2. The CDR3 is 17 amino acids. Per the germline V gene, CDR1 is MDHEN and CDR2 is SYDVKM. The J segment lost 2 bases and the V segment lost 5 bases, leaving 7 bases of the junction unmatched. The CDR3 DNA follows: TGTGCCAGCAGTGGCGGGACTAGCGGGGGGTTTACCTACGAGCAGTACTTC. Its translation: CASSGGTSGGFTYEQYF.

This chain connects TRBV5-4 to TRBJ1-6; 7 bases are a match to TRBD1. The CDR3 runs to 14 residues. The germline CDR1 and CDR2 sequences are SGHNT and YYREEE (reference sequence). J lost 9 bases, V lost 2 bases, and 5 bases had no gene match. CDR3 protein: CASSLEGAGSPLHF. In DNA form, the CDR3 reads TGTGCCAGCAGCTTAGAGGGGGCCGGTTCACCCCTCCACTTT.

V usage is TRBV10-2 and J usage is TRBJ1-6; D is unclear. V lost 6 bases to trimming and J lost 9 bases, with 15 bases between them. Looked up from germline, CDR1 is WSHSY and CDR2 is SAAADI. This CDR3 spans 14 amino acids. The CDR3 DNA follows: TGCGCCAGCAGGTCGGCGGGTGGGAGTTCACCCCTCCACTTT. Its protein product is CASRSAGGSSPLHF.